The 15 T cell receptor beta chains listed next were all sequenced from one sample in a study of blood T cells in healthy people across ages. The second PCR ran roughly 6 to 11 cycles with a sample-barcoded 5' primer and J-beta primers. TCRdb passed the 5' RACE reads through MiXCR, listing each CDR3 protein once. The table has around 1,500,000 distinct CDR3 sequences, about 30% seen once. Sequenced: blood. The origin of the receptors is a woman aged 25 to 39 in good health.

Of note for this clonotype: The junction does not match germline at one end; this may be a read error. This chain uses TRBV12-3 or TRBV12-4 with TRBJ1-2, with 7 positions matching TRBD1. The CDR3 consists of 13 residues. CDR3 residues: CANSGRGFHGYTF. The CDR3 DNA reads TGTGCCAACAGTGGCAGGGGGTTCCATGGCTACACCTTC.

This clonotype was observed at least ten times. The chain employs TRBV7-3 and TRBJ2-3; 9 nucleotides match TRBD2. Germline V lookup: CDR1 SGHTA, CDR2 FQGTGA. This CDR3 spans 14 amino acids. Germline trimming cut 6 bases from V and 6 bases from J; bases unmatched to any gene: 7. The CDR3 loop is CASSPGTSPDTQYF. The CDR3 DNA follows: TGTGCCAGCAGTCCCGGGACTAGCCCTGATACGCAGTATTTT.

The CDR3 is CAISESTGANVLTF. The CDR3 DNA sequence: TGTGCCATCAGTGAGTCGACTGGGGCCAACGTCCTGACTTTC. The rearrangement links TRBV10-3 to TRBJ2-6; no definite D call. V was pared by 0 bases and J by 2 bases, with 2 bases between. CDR1 and CDR2 (germline): ENHRY, SYGVKD. This CDR3 has 14 residues.

This clonotype appeared a few times. The chain is built from TRBV19 and TRBJ2-7; weak D call: TRBD1 (6 bases). Germline CDR1 LNHDA, CDR2 SQIVND (reference sequence). The V gene lost 4 bases and the J gene lost 2 bases, with 18 bases spanning the gap. CDR3 length: 16 residues. CDR3 bases: TGTGCCAGTAGTAGGACAGCAAGACGATCGACCTACGAGCAGTACTTC. Translating it yields CASSRTARRSTYEQYF. The complete variable domain, with remaining parts taken from reference TRBV19 and TRBJ2-7, reads DGGITQSPKYLFRKEGQNVTLSCEQNLNHDAMYWYRQDPGQGLRLIYYSQIVNDFQKGDIAEGYSVSREKKESFPLTVTSAQKNPTAFYLCASSRTARRSTYEQYFGPGTRLTVT.

V and J are TRBV20-1 and TRBJ1-1; the match to TRBD1 covers 7 bases. The germline CDR1 and CDR2 sequences are DFQATT and SNEGSKA (reference sequence). The CDR3 runs to 16 residues. V was pared by 1 base and J by 0 bases, with 8 bases of the junction left unmatched. CDR3: CSARARRTGMNTEAFF. The CDR3 DNA reads TGCAGTGCTAGAGCCCGGAGGACAGGCATGAACACTGAAGCTTTCTTT.

This rearrangement joins TRBV6-2 or TRBV6-3 to TRBJ1-6; D may be TRBD1 (6 bases). CDR1 MNHEY and CDR2 SVGEGT come from the germline V gene. The ends were cut back, 8 bases at V and 6 bases at J, with 11 bases in the middle. The CDR3 sequence is 13 residues long. CDR3 amino acids: CASRQDSNSPLHF. Written as DNA, the CDR3 is TGTGCCAGCCGTCAGGACAGTAATTCACCCCTCCACTTT.

This clonotype turned up a few times. The chain recombines TRBV9 with TRBJ2-7; 8 nucleotides align to TRBD2. This CDR3 has 14 residues. J lost 0 bases, V lost 2 bases, and 1 base had no gene match. Per the germline V gene, CDR1 is SGDLS and CDR2 is YYNGEE. CDR3 protein: CASSVSGASYEQYF. The CDR3 bases are TGTGCCAGCAGCGTTAGCGGGGCCTCCTACGAGCAGTACTTC.

The chain has TRBV27 and TRBJ2-1, with 7 bases that match TRBD2. V lost 2 bases and J lost 10; bases outside the gene matches: 8. From germline, CDR1 is MNHEY and CDR2 SMNVEV (reference sequence). The CDR3 consists of 14 residues. CDR3 nucleotide sequence: TGTGCCAGCAGTTTACGGGGGACTATCGGAGAGCAGTTCTTC. It specifies CASSLRGTIGEQFF.

This clonotype was seen a few times. The J gene is TRBJ2-7, the V gene TRBV14; TRBD1 aligns across 8 bases. The CDR3 totals 15 residues. V lost 0 bases, J lost 5 bases, and 6 bases stayed unmatched. Germline lookup yields CDR1 SGHDN and CDR2 FVKESK. The CDR3 region is CASSQDMDRVDEQYF. The CDR3 DNA reads as TGTGCCAGCAGCCAAGATATGGACAGGGTTGACGAGCAGTACTTC.

The chain carries TRBV6-2 or TRBV6-3 and TRBJ2-1; D not resolved. Germline V gives CDR1 MNHEY, CDR2 SVGEGT. This CDR3 has 14 amino acids. Trimming shortened V by 0 bases and J by 6 bases, and 9 bases separated the two germline ends. The CDR3 sequence: CASSYSSHGNEQFF. CDR3 DNA sequence: TGTGCCAGCAGTTACTCGAGTCATGGCAATGAGCAGTTCTTC.

A word on this clonotype: At one end, the junction sequence differs from germline, possibly due to a read error. The chain employs TRBV12-3 or TRBV12-4 and TRBJ2-3; maybe TRBD1 (6 bases). The CDR3 has 17 residues. In DNA, the CDR3 is TGTGCCAGCAGTTTGGCGACAGGCGGACAGAGCACAGATGCGCAGTATTTT. Amino acids: CASSLATGGQSTDAQYF.

This clonotype has just a few counts. The genes are TRBV7-6 and TRBJ2-5; D might be TRBD2 (7 bases). Germline CDR1 and CDR2: SGHVS and FNYEAQ. The ends were cut back, 3 bases at V and 5 bases at J, with 19 bases in the middle. The CDR3 has 16 residues. The CDR3 protein is CASSLRGGAFGETQYF. CDR3 in DNA: TGTGCCAGCAGCTTGAGGGGGGGGGCCTTTGGTGAGACCCAGTACTTC.

This rearrangement joins TRBV6-1 to TRBJ2-3; TRBD2 matches at 9 bases. The CDR3 is made up of 16 amino acids. Germline V lookup: CDR1 MNHNS, CDR2 SASEGT. The V segment lost 6 bases and the J segment 4 bases; nucleotides outside the gene matches: 11. The CDR3 DNA follows: TGTGCCAGCAGGCCAGGACTAGCGCGGGCTCCAGATACGCAGTATTTT. Amino acids: CASRPGLARAPDTQYF.

This clonotype was seen only a few times. The rearrangement uses TRBV9 and TRBJ1-2; D remains unclear. Germline loops: CDR1 SGDLS, CDR2 YYNGEE. The CDR3 length is 12 residues. V was cut by 3 bases and J by 7 bases, with 10 bases left in between. As DNA, the CDR3 is TGTGCCAGCAGCGGGGGAGATGGTGGCTACACCTTC. Its protein is CASSGGDGGYTF.

The sample holds a few counts of this clonotype. The chain joins TRBV14 to TRBJ2-3, with 8 bases lining up with TRBD1. Per the germline V gene, CDR1 is SGHDN and CDR2 is FVKESK. The V gene end was trimmed by 0 bases and the J gene end by 1 base; junction bases not matched to a gene: 3. CDR3 length: 16 amino acids. Here the CDR3 DNA reads TGTGCCAGCAGCCAAGATAAGGGACAGGGCACAGATACGCAGTATTTT. As protein: CASSQDKGQGTDTQYF.